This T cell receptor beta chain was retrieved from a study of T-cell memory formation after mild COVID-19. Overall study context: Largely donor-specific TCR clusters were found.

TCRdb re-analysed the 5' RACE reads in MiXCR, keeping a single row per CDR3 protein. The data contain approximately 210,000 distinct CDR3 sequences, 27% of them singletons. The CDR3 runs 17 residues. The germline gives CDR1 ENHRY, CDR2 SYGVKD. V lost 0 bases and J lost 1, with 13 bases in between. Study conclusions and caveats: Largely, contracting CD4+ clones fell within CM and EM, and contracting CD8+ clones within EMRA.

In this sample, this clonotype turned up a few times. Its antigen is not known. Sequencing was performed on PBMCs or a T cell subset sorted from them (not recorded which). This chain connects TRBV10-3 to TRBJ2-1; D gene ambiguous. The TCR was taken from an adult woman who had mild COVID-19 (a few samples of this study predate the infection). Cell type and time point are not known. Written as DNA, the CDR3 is TGTGCCATCAGTGAGTCGCAGCGCACTTTATCCTACAATGAGCAGTTCTTC. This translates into CAISESQRTLSYNEQFF.